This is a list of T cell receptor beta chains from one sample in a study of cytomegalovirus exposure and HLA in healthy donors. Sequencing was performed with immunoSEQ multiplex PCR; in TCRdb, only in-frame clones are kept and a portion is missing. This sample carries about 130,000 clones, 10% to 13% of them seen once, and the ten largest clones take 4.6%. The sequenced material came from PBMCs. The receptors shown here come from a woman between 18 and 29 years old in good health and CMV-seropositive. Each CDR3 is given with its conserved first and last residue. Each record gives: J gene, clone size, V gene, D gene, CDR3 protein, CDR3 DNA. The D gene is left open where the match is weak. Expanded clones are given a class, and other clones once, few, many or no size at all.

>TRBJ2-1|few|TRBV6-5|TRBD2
CASSYSTSGSEQFF
TGTGCCAGCAGTTACTCGACTAGCGGCAGCGAGCAGTTCTTC
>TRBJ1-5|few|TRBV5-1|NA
CASSLDPSRNQPQHF
TGCGCCAGCAGCTTGGATCCTTCCCGCAATCAGCCCCAGCATTTT
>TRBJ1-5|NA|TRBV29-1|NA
CSVEGQRGQPQHF
TGCAGCGTTGAAGGCCAAAGGGGCCAGCCCCAGCATTTT
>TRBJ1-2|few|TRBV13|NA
CASRVWGEIRGYTF
TGTGCCAGCAGGGTTTGGGGAGAGATACGTGGCTACACCTTC
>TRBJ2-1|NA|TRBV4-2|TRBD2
CASSFGTSGSNEQFF
TGTGCCAGCAGCTTCGGGACTAGCGGGAGTAATGAGCAGTTCTTC
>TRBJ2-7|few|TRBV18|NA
CASSLDSLYEQYF
TGTGCCAGCTCCCTAGACAGTCTGTACGAGCAGTACTTC
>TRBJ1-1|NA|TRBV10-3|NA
CAIKEMNTEAFF
TGTGCCATCAAGGAGATGAACACTGAAGCTTTCTTT
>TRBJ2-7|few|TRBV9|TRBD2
CASSVTGTSGKEQYF
TGTGCCAGCAGCGTTACCGGGACTAGCGGGAAGGAGCAGTACTTC
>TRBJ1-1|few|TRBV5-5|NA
CASSLVSTDTEAFF
TGTGCCAGCAGCTTGGTGTCGACAGACACTGAAGCTTTCTTT
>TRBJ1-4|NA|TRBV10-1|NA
CASKGSTNEKLFF
TGCGCCAGCAAGGGGTCAACTAATGAAAAACTGTTTTTT
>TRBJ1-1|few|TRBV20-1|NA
CSAFRGAFF
TGCAGTGCTTTCCGGGGAGCTTTCTTT
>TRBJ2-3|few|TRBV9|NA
CASSVGGHITTDTQYF
TGTGCCAGCAGCGTAGGAGGGCATATCACAACAGATACGCAGTATTTT
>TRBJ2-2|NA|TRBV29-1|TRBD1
CSATGTGGRRSTGELFF
TGCAGCGCCACCGGGACAGGGGGCCGGAGGAGCACCGGGGAGCTGTTTTTT
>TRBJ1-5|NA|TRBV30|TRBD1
CAWSGRGGWGQPQHF
TGTGCCTGGAGTGGTCGAGGGGGCTGGGGTCAGCCCCAGCATTTT
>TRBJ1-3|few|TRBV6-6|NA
CASRPAGGSSRNTIYF
TGTGCCAGCAGGCCTGCGGGGGGCTCGAGCAGAAACACCATATATTTT
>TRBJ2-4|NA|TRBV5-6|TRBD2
CASSLKSQAASGRIPQYF
TGTGCCAGCAGCTTGAAGTCACAGGCGGCTAGCGGGAGGATCCCTCAGTACTTC
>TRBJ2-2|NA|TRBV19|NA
CASREGTNTGELFF
TGTGCCAGTAGGGAGGGGACTAACACCGGGGAGCTGTTTTTT
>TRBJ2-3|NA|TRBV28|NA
CASSFRLQDTQYF
TGTGCCAGCAGTTTTAGACTCCAAGATACGCAGTATTTT
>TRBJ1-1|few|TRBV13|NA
CEPPQGLNTEAFF
TGTGAGCCTCCTCAGGGCCTGAACACTGAAGCTTTCTTT
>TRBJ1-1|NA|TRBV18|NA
CASSPPGNTEAFF
TGTGCCAGCTCACCGCCGGGGAACACTGAAGCTTTCTTT
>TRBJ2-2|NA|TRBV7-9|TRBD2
CASSFSGTGGELFF
TGTGCCAGCAGCTTTAGCGGGACGGGCGGGGAGCTGTTTTTT